The 5 T cell receptor beta chains in this list originate from one sample, sequenced in a study of early T cells in non-severe SARS-CoV-2 infection. MiXCR was run by TCRdb on the 5' RACE reads, yielding one entry per CDR3 protein. The profile shows about 36,000 distinct CDR3 sequences, about 6.8% of them singletons. The sample here was whole blood, taken at baseline. The receptors here all came from an adult who was a healthcare worker with PCR-confirmed SARS-CoV-2 infection or an uninfected control (not recorded which).

This clonotype was counted a few times. This chain links TRBV9 with TRBJ2-4; D may be TRBD2 (5 bases). CDR3 length: 15 residues. The germline gives CDR1 SGDLS, CDR2 YYNGEE. The V and J ends lost 0 bases and 0 bases respectively, with 7 bases between them. The CDR3 coding sequence is TGTGCCAGCAGCGTAGGGGCGGGAGCCAAAAACATTCAGTACTTC. It specifies CASSVGAGAKNIQYF.

This clonotype appeared many times. The rearrangement joins TRBV24-1 to TRBJ2-1; 7 positions match TRBD2. The germline gives CDR1 KGHDR, CDR2 SFDVKD. V shed 5 bases, J shed 16 bases, and the junction held 10 bases outside the gene matches. CDR3 size: 12 residues. CDR3 in DNA: TGTGCCACCAGTGCAGACCGGACTAGGGTTTTCTTC. Translating gives CATSADRTRVFF.

This clonotype was counted a few times. The genes are TRBV5-4 and TRBJ1-1; TRBD1 matches 7 bases. Germline V gives CDR1 SGHNT, CDR2 YYREEE (reference sequence). The CDR3 spans 14 residues. The ends lost 4 bases at V and 4 bases at J; junction bases unmatched: 7. CDR3 nucleotide sequence: TGTGCCAGCAGCGCGGGACAGAGGATCACTGAAGCTTTCTTT. This encodes CASSAGQRITEAFF.

This clonotype was detected many times. The V call is TRBV7-9, the J call TRBJ2-7; D is possibly TRBD2 (6 bases). The germline V gene has CDR1 SEHNR and CDR2 FQNEAQ (reference sequence). Trimming took 5 bases from V and 3 from J, leaving 14 bases between them. This CDR3 is 14 amino acids long. The CDR3 sequence: CASSPLREGYEQYF. The CDR3 DNA follows: TGTGCCAGCAGCCCTCTGCGGGAAGGCTACGAGCAGTACTTC.

This clonotype was seen a few times. This chain links TRBV10-3 with TRBJ2-7, with 8 positions matching TRBD1. V lost 8 bases, J lost 5 bases, and 11 bases stayed unmatched. This CDR3 has 14 amino acids. Germline CDR1 ENHRY, CDR2 SYGVKD. The DNA for the CDR3 is TGTGCCATCGCGAGGACAGGGTACGTAGACGAGCAGTACTTC. It encodes CAIARTGYVDEQYF.